The next 13 T cell receptor beta chains were all read from a single sample in a study of blood T cells in healthy people across ages. Combining a sample-barcoded 5' primer with a J-beta primer mix, a second PCR ran for about 7 to 11 cycles. MiXCR was run by TCRdb on the 5' RACE reads, yielding one entry per CDR3 protein. The table records more than 800,000 distinct CDR3 sequences, less than 50% of them present only once. Sequenced: blood. The receptor source for this set is an older woman in good health.

V gene TRBV15 combines with J gene TRBJ1-1; tentative D call: TRBD1 (6 bases). This CDR3 region has 14 residues. The V gene's germline CDR1 is LNHNV and CDR2 YYDKDF (reference sequence). V was clipped by 2 bases and J by 0 bases, with 7 bases between them. This CDR3 is CATSRQGMNTEAFF. Here the CDR3 DNA reads TGTGCCACCAGCAGACAGGGGATGAACACTGAAGCTTTCTTT.

The chain uses TRBV4-2 and TRBJ2-5; TRBD1 agrees at 8 bases. Germline CDR1 LGHNA, CDR2 YNFKEQ. The J segment lost 11 bases and the V segment lost 4 bases, leaving 15 bases of the junction unmatched. CDR3 size: 15 residues. The CDR3 here is CASSLNPTGADEQYF. In DNA, the CDR3 is TGTGCCAGCAGCCTCAACCCGACAGGGGCGGATGAGCAGTACTTC.

On this clonotype itself: One junction end does not reproduce the germline sequence, and a read error may be involved. V and J are TRBV27 and TRBJ2-7; possible D gene TRBD2, 5 bases. Per the germline V gene, CDR1 is MNHEY and CDR2 is SMNVEV (reference sequence). This CDR3 contains 14 residues. The DNA for the CDR3 is TGTACCAGCAGTTATGCGGGCGGCCGCTACGAGCAGTACTTC. It specifies CTSSYAGGRYEQYF.

The gene calls are TRBV10-3 and TRBJ2-7, with D maybe TRBD1 (5 bases). CDR1 is ENHRY, CDR2 SYGVKD, per germline. The CDR3 length is 15 residues. V was pared by 4 bases and J by 0 bases, with 13 bases between. The CDR3 DNA follows: TGTGCCATCAGTGGGCGCGGACAACGCTCCTACGAGCAGTACTTC. Translation: CAISGRGQRSYEQYF.

The rearrangement links TRBV20-1 to TRBJ2-7, with D tentatively TRBD2 (6 bases). The CDR3 is made up of 15 amino acids. Germline CDR1 and CDR2: DFQATT and SNEGSKA (reference sequence). Trimming left V 1 base short and J 0 bases short, with 13 bases between. The CDR3 protein is CSARVTGLTSYEQYF. CDR3 nucleotides: TGCAGTGCTAGAGTAACGGGACTCACCTCCTACGAGCAGTACTTC.

J is TRBJ2-4 and V is TRBV7-9, with D perhaps TRBD1 (5 bases). This CDR3 region has 15 residues. V shed 7 bases and J shed 13 bases, with 26 bases lying between them. Germline-derived CDR1 and CDR2 are SEHNR and FQNEAQ (reference sequence). DNA for the CDR3: TGTGCCAGCACCGATCCCCGCACAGGACCCGTTGAGCAGTACTTC. As protein: CASTDPRTGPVEQYF.

This clonotype has more than one count but fewer than ten. Mismatch with germline at one junction end may stem from a read error. The genes are TRBV4-1 and TRBJ2-7; 7 nucleotides line up with TRBD1. The V gene's germline CDR1 is MGHRA and CDR2 YSYEKL. The CDR3 runs to 14 residues. The CDR3: CASSQRTGSYEQYF. The CDR3 DNA sequence: TGTGCCAGCAGTCAGCGGACAGGCTCCTACGAGCAGTACTTC.

The genes are TRBV11-2 and TRBJ2-5; TRBD1 aligns across 11 bases. With 3 bases clipped from V and 11 bases from J, the junction kept 14 bases outside the gene matches. Germline V gene sequence: CDR1 SGHAT, CDR2 FQNNGV. The CDR3 is made up of 16 amino acids. CDR3 protein: CASSLGTGGRWNEQYF. The CDR3 nucleotides read TGTGCCAGCAGCTTGGGGACAGGGGGACGATGGAATGAGCAGTACTTC.

This clonotype was picked up a small number of times. This chain uses TRBV6-1 with TRBJ2-4; unclear D gene. CDR1 and CDR2 (germline): MNHNS, SASEGT. CDR3 length: 11 amino acids. Trimming shortened V by 6 bases and J by 13 bases, and 13 bases separated the two germline ends. The CDR3 region has the DNA TGTGCCAGCAGATTAGGAATGGGGCAGTACTTC. Amino acid sequence: CASRLGMGQYF.

This clonotype was picked up many times. The J gene is TRBJ2-1, the V gene TRBV28; D ambiguous. Germline V gene sequence: CDR1 MDHEN, CDR2 SYDVKM. Trimming took off 6 bases at V and 7 bases at J, with 7 bases between the two ends. The CDR3 totals 11 residues. The chain's CDR3 is CASSPHNEQFF. In DNA form, the CDR3 reads TGTGCCAGCAGCCCCCATAATGAGCAGTTCTTC.

CDR3 residues: CSVGRDSEQYF. The DNA for the CDR3 is TGCAGCGTTGGCCGGGACTCCGAGCAGTACTTC. J is TRBJ2-4 and V is TRBV29-1; D is perhaps TRBD2 (6 bases). The DNA end is more similar to TRBJ2-7, so the J call may be wrong. CDR1 SQVTM and CDR2 ANQGSEA come from the germline V gene. CDR3 length equals 11 residues.

This rearrangement joins TRBV20-1 to TRBJ2-1, with TRBD2 identical over 7 bases. The ends lost 1 base at V and 0 bases at J; junction bases unmatched: 6. The CDR3 extends over 16 amino acids. The germline V gene has CDR1 DFQATT and CDR2 SNEGSKA (reference sequence). CDR3 nucleotide sequence: TGCAGTGCTAGAGGGGTAGCGGGCCGCTCCTACAATGAGCAGTTCTTC. It is translated as CSARGVAGRSYNEQFF.

The chain combines TRBV4-1 with TRBJ2-2; 10 bases match TRBD1. V was clipped by 4 bases and J by 6 bases; unmatched bases: 8. The CDR3 contains 16 residues. Germline V gene data show CDR1 as MGHRA and CDR2 as YSYEKL. CDR3 residues: CASSPRQGAVSGELFF. The CDR3 DNA reads TGCGCCAGCAGCCCTCGACAGGGGGCGGTCTCCGGGGAGCTGTTTTTT.